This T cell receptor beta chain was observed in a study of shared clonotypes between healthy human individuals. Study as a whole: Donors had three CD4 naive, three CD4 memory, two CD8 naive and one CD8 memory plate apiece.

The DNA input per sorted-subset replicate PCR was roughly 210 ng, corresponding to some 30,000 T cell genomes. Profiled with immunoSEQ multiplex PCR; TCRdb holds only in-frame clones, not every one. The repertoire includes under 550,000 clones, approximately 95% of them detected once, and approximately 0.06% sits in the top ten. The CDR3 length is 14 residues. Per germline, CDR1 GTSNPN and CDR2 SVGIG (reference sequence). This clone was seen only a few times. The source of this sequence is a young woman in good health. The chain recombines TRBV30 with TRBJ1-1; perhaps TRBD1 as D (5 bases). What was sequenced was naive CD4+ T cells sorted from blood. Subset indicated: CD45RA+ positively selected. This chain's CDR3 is CAIRGAAKNTEAFF. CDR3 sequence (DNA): TGTGCGATCCGTGGGGCAGCCAAAAACACTGAAGCTTTCTTT.